The rows below give T cell receptor beta chains drawn from one sample of a study of blood T cell repertoires in COVID-19. Profiling relied on immunoSEQ multiplex PCR, and the TCRdb table lists in-frame clones only, not all of them. The top ten hold roughly 1.6% of the sample, which has 400,000 to 450,000 clones, 70% to 90% seen once. Sequencing was carried out using peripheral blood. These receptors were obtained from a woman aged 40 to 49 with COVID-19, enrolled during active disease. Both conserved end residues are part of each CDR3. D genes are given only for firm matches. Clone size is given for some rows only: seen once, a few or many times, or a class if the clone is expanded.

CDR3: CASSPPGQSLTGELFF; DNA: TGTGCCAGCTCACCACCAGGACAGAGCCTCACCGGGGAGCTGTTTTTT; length: 16; V: TRBV18; J: TRBJ2-2; size: .; D: .
CDR3: CASSSMTGITEAFF; DNA: TGTGCCAGCAGCTCGATGACAGGGATCACTGAAGCTTTCTTT; length: 14; V: TRBV11-2; J: TRBJ1-1; size: .; D: TRBD1
CDR3: CASSLGALYGYTF; DNA: TGTGCCAGCAGCTTAGGGGCGCTATATGGCTACACCTTC; length: 13; V: TRBV11-2; J: TRBJ1-2; size: .; D: .
CDR3: CASSLIGPSGGAFF; DNA: TGTGCCAGCAGTTTGATCGGGCCCTCTGGAGGAGCTTTCTTT; length: 14; V: TRBV28; J: TRBJ1-1; size: .; D: .
CDR3: CASSGTVGYTF; DNA: TGTGCCAGCAGTGGGACAGTTGGCTACACCTTC; length: 11; V: TRBV28; J: TRBJ1-2; size: .; D: TRBD1
CDR3: CASSPGTEKLFF; DNA: TGTGCCAGCAGTCCCGGGACAGAAAAACTGTTTTTT; length: 12; V: TRBV27; J: TRBJ1-4; size: .; D: .
CDR3: CASSQVRGPGNTIYF; DNA: TGCGCCAGCAGCCAAGTCAGGGGGCCTGGAAACACCATATATTTT; length: 15; V: TRBV4-3; J: TRBJ1-3; size: .; D: TRBD1
CDR3: CAWSAKGSEKLFF; DNA: TGTGCCTGGAGTGCAAAAGGGAGTGAAAAACTGTTTTTT; length: 13; V: TRBV30; J: TRBJ1-4; size: .; D: .
CDR3: CASSPGHRNQPQHF; DNA: TGTGCCAGCAGTCCTGGGCACCGCAATCAGCCCCAGCATTTT; length: 14; V: TRBV7-9; J: TRBJ1-5; size: .; D: .
CDR3: CASSLGGGSGSGNTIYF; DNA: TGCGCCAGCAGCCTCGGGGGGGGGTCTGGGTCTGGAAACACCATATATTTT; length: 17; V: TRBV4-3; J: TRBJ1-3; size: .; D: .
CDR3: CASSMLSGLLLGYGYTF; DNA: TGTGCCAGTAGTATGTTGTCGGGACTCCTGCTGGGATATGGCTACACCTTC; length: 17; V: TRBV19; J: TRBJ1-2; size: .; D: .
CDR3: CASSVGQISTDTQYF; DNA: TGTGCCAGCAGCGTAGGCCAGATTAGCACAGATACGCAGTATTTT; length: 15; V: TRBV9; J: TRBJ2-3; size: .; D: .
CDR3: CASSPLIPGLAGHYEQYF; DNA: TGTGCCAGCAGCCCCCTTATCCCGGGACTAGCGGGACACTACGAGCAGTACTTC; length: 18; V: TRBV7-9; J: TRBJ2-7; size: .; D: TRBD2
CDR3: CASSYSVDRPVDGELFF; DNA: TGTGCCAGCAGTTACTCGGTCGACAGGCCCGTGGACGGGGAGCTGTTTTTT; length: 17; V: TRBV6-2/TRBV6-3; J: TRBJ2-2; size: once; D: .
CDR3: CASSPSRMNTEAFF; DNA: TGTGCCAGCTCACCCTCCAGGATGAACACTGAAGCTTTCTTT; length: 14; V: TRBV18; J: TRBJ1-1; size: .; D: .
CDR3: CASSLVPQGNTIYF; DNA: TGTGCCAGCAGCTTAGTCCCACAGGGAAACACCATATATTTT; length: 14; V: TRBV7-8; J: TRBJ1-3; size: once; D: .
CDR3: CASSPELRGRGNSPLHF; DNA: TGCGCCAGCAGCCCCGAGTTAAGGGGGCGCGGTAATTCACCCCTCCACTTT; length: 17; V: TRBV5-1; J: TRBJ1-6; size: .; D: TRBD1
CDR3: CASSYRGDQPQHF; DNA: TGTGCCAGCAGCTACAGGGGTGATCAGCCCCAGCATTTT; length: 13; V: TRBV7-2; J: TRBJ1-5; size: .; D: TRBD1
CDR3: CATSREASGDRGLYEQYF; DNA: TGTGCCACCAGCAGAGAGGCTAGCGGGGACAGAGGCCTCTACGAGCAGTACTTC; length: 18; V: TRBV15; J: TRBJ2-7; size: .; D: TRBD2
CDR3: CASSRSTQGWMGLEEKLFF; DNA: TGTGCCAGCAGTAGGTCGACACAGGGGTGGATGGGCTTAGAAGAAAAACTGTTTTTT; length: 19; V: TRBV27; J: TRBJ1-4; size: few; D: TRBD1
CDR3: CASSKRPGTGGFGYTF; DNA: TGTGCCAGCAGTAAACGACCCGGGACAGGGGGGTTCGGCTACACCTTC; length: 16; V: TRBV28; J: TRBJ1-2; size: .; D: TRBD1
CDR3: CASSESETGRLNEKLFF; DNA: TGCGCCAGCAGTGAGTCAGAAACAGGGCGACTTAATGAAAAACTGTTTTTT; length: 17; V: TRBV10-1; J: TRBJ1-4; size: .; D: .
CDR3: CASSPHRGSYNEQFF; DNA: TGTGCCAGCAGCCCCCACCGGGGTTCCTACAATGAGCAGTTCTTC; length: 15; V: TRBV7-2; J: TRBJ2-1; size: .; D: .
CDR3: CASSPQTGRLGEKLFF; DNA: TGTGCCAGCAGCCCCCAGACAGGGCGGTTAGGGGAAAAACTGTTTTTT; length: 16; V: TRBV7-8; J: TRBJ1-4; size: .; D: TRBD1
CDR3: CASSQGGLAGGEQFF; DNA: TGTGCCAGCAGCCAAGGGGGACTAGCGGGGGGAGAGCAGTTCTTC; length: 15; V: TRBV3-1/TRBV3-2; J: TRBJ2-1; size: .; D: TRBD2